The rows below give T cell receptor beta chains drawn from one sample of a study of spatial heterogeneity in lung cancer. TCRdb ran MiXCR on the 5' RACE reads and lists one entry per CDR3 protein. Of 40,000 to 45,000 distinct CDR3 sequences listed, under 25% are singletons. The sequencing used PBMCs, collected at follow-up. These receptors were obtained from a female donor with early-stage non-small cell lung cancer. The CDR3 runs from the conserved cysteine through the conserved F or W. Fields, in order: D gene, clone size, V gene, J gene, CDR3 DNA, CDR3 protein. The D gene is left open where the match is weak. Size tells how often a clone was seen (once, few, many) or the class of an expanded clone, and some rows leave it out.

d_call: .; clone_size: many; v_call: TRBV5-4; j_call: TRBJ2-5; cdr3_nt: TGTGCCAGCAGCGATCCGACTAGTAGAGAGACCCAGTACTTC; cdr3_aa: CASSDPTSRETQYF
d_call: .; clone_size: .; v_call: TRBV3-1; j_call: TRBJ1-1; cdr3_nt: TGTGCCAGCAGCCCCCAGCCCAGGACGCGCACTGAAGCTTTCTTT; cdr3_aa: CASSPQPRTRTEAFF
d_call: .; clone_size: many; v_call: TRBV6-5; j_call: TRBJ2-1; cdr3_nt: TGTGCCAGCAGTTACTCATGGGGTTCCAATGAGCAGTTCTTC; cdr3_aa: CASSYSWGSNEQFF
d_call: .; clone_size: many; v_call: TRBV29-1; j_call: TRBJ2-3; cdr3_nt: TGCAGCGGTGCTTTCGGGGGACGGGCAGATACGCAGTATTTT; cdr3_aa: CSGAFGGRADTQYF
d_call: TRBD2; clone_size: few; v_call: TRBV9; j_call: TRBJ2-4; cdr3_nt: TGTGCCAGCAGCCCCGGACTAGCGGGCGGAAACATTCAGTACTTC; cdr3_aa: CASSPGLAGGNIQYF
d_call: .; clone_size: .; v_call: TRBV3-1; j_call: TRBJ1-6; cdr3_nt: TGTGCCAGCAGCGCCCACAGGGTCAGGGATTCACCCCTCCACTTT; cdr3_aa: CASSAHRVRDSPLHF
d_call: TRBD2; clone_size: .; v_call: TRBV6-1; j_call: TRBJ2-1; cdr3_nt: TGTGCCAGCAGGGCTGAACTAGCGGGGGAGTACAATGAGCAGTTCTTC; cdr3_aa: CASRAELAGEYNEQFF
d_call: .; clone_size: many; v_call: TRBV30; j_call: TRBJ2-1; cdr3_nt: TGTGCCTGGAGTGCCAATCACAATGAGCAGTTCTTC; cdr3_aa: CAWSANHNEQFF
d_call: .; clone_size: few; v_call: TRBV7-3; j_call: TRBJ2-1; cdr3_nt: TGTGCCAGCAGCTTAACGGGGGACTCCTACAATGAGCAGTTCTTC; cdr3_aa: CASSLTGDSYNEQFF
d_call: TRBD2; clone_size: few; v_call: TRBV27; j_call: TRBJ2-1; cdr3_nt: TGTGCCAGCAGTTCGGGACTAGCGGGAGTGGGAGATGAGCAGTTCTTC; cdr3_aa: CASSSGLAGVGDEQFF
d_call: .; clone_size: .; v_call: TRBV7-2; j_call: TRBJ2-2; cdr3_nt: TGTGCCAGCAGCCCTTTGGCTGCGAACACCGGGGAGCTGTTTTTT; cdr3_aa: CASSPLAANTGELFF